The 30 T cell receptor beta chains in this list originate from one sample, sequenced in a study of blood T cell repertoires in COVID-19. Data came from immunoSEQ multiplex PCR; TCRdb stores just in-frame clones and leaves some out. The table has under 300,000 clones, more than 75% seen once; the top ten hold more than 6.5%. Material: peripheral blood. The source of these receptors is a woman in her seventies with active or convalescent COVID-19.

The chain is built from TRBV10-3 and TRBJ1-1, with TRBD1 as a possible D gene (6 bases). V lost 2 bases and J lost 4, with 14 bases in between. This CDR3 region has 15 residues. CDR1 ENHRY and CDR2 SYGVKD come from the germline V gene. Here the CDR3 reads CAISELAGGLTEAFF. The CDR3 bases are TGTGCCATCAGTGAGCTTGCCGGGGGGCTCACTGAAGCTTTCTTT.

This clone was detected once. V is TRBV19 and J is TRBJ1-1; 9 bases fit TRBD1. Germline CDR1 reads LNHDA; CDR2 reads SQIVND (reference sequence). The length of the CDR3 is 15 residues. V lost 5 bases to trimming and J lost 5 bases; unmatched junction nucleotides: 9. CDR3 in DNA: TGTGCCAGTAGTGCAATACAGGGGGCTGGTACTGAAGCTTTCTTT. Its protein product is CASSAIQGAGTEAFF.

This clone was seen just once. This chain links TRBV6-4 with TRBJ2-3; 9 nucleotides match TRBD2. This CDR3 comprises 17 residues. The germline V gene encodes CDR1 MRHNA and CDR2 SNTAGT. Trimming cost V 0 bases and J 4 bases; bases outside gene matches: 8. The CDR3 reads CASSDSGSGGPPDTQYF. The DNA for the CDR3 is TGTGCCAGCAGTGACTCAGGGAGCGGGGGGCCCCCAGATACGCAGTATTTT.

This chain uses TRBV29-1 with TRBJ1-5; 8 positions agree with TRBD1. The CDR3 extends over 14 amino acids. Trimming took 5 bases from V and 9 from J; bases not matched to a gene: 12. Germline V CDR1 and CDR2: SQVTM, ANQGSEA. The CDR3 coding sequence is TGCAGCGTTTCGACAGGGGCCCTGGATGGGCCCCAGCATTTT. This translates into CSVSTGALDGPQHF.

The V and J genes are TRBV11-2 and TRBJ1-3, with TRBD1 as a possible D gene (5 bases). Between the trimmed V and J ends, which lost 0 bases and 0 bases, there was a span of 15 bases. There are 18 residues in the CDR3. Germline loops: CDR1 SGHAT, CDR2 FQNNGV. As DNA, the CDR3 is TGTGCCAGCAGCTTAGACCTACAGGCTTGGGTCTCTGGAAACACCATATATTTT. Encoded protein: CASSLDLQAWVSGNTIYF.

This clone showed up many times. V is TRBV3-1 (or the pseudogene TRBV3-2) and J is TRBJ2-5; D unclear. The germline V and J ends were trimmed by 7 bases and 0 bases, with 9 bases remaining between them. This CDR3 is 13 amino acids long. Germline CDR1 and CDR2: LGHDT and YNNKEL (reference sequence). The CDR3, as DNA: TGTGCCAGCAAATTGTCGGACCAAGAGACCCAGTACTTC. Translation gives CASKLSDQETQYF.

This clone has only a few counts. CDR3 loop: CASSSINSPLHF. CDR3 DNA sequence: TGTGCCAGCAGTTCAATTAATTCACCCCTCCACTTT. The V and J genes are TRBV27 and TRBJ1-6; D unclear. Trimming removed 4 bases at V and 6 bases at J, with 4 bases between. This CDR3 spans 12 amino acids. Germline V gene data show CDR1 as MNHEY and CDR2 as SMNVEV (reference sequence).

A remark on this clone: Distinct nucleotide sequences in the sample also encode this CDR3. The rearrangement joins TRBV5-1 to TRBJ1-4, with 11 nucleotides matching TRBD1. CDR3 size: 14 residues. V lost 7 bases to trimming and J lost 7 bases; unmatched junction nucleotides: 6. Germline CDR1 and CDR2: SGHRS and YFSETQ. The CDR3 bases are TGCGCCAGCTCGCCGGGGACAGGGGGTGAAAAACTGTTTTTT. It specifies CASSPGTGGEKLFF.

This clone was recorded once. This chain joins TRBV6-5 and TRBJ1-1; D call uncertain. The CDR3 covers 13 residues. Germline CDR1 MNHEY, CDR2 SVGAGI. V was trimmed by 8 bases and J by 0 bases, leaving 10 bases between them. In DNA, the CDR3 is TGTGCCAGCGACTCGCCGGTGAACACTGAAGCTTTCTTT. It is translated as CASDSPVNTEAFF.

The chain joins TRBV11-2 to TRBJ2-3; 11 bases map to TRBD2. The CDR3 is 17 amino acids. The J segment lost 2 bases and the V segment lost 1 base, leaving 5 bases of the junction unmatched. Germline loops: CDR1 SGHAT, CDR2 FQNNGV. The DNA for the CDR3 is TGTGCCAGCAGCTTAGTAGCGGGGGGGTCCCTCACAGATACGCAGTATTTT. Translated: CASSLVAGGSLTDTQYF.

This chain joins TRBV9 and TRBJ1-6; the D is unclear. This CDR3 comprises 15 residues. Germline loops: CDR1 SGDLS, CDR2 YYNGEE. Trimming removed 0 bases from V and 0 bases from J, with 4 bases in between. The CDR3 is CASSVGSSYNSPLHF. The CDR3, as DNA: TGTGCCAGCAGCGTAGGTAGCTCCTATAATTCACCCCTCCACTTT.

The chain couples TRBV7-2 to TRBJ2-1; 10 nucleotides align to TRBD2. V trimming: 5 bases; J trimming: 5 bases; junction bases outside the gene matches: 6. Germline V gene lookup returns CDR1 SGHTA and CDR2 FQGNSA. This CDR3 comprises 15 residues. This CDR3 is CASSRPGLADNEQFF. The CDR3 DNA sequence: TGTGCCAGCAGCAGACCCGGACTAGCGGACAATGAGCAGTTCTTC. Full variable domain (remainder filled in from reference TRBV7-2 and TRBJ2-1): GAGVSQSPSNKVTEKGKDVELRCDPISGHTALYWYRQSLGQGLEFLIYFQGNSAPDKSGLPSDRFSAERTGGSVSTLTIQRTQQEDSAVYLCASSRPGLADNEQFFGPGTRLTVL.

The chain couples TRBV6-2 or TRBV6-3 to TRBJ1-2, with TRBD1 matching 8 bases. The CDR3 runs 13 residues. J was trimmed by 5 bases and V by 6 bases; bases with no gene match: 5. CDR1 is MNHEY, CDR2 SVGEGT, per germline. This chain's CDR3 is CASSPDRAYGYTF. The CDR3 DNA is TGTGCCAGCAGCCCGGACAGGGCGTATGGCTACACCTTC.

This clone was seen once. The CDR3 loop is CASSLAYRRDNEQFF. For the CDR3, the DNA is TGTGCCAGCAGCTTAGCCTACCGGAGGGACAATGAGCAGTTCTTC. The rearrangement links TRBV7-2 to TRBJ2-1; possible D gene TRBD2, 6 bases. The V gene's germline CDR1 is SGHTA and CDR2 FQGNSA. V lost 0 bases to trimming and J lost 5 bases, with 11 bases between them. This CDR3 contains 15 residues.

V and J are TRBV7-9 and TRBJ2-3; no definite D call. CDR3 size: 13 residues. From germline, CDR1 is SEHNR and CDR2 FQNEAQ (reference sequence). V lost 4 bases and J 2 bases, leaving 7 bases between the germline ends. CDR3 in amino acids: CASSYQNTDTQYF. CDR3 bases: TGTGCCAGCAGCTATCAAAACACAGATACGCAGTATTTT.

CDR3 loop: CASSSAGGGTEAFF. The CDR3 DNA reads TGTGCCAGCAGCTCCGCAGGGGGAGGCACTGAAGCTTTCTTT. The V call is TRBV6-2 or TRBV6-3, the J call TRBJ1-1; 7 bases are shared with TRBD1. V dropped 6 bases and J dropped 4; count of bases not matched to a gene: 8. Germline assignment: CDR1 MNHEY and CDR2 SVGEGT. The CDR3 loop spans 14 amino acids.

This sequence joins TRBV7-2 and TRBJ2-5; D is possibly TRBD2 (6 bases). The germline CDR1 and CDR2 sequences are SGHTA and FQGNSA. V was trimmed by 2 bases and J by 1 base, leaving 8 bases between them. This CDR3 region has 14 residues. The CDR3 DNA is TGTGCCAGCAGCTTATCTAGCGTCCAAGAGACCCAGTACTTC. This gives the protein CASSLSSVQETQYF.

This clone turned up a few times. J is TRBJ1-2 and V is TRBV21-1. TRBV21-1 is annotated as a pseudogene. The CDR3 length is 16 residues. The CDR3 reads CASSKALTGRRYGYTF. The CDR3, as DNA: TGTGCCAGCAGCAAAGCGCTTACGGGCCGGAGGTATGGCTACACCTTC.

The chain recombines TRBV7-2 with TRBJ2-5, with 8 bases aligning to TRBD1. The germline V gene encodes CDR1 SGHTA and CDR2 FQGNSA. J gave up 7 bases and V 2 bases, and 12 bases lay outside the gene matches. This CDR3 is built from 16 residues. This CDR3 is CASSLLRGDRRSTQYF. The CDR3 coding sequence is TGTGCCAGCAGCTTACTTAGGGGGGACAGGAGATCGACCCAGTACTTC.

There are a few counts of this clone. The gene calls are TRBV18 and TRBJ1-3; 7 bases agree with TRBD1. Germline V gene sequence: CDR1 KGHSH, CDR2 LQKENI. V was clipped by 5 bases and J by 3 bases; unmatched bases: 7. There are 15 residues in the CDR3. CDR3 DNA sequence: TGTGCCAGCTCATCAGAACAGGGGTATGGAAACACCATATATTTT. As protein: CASSSEQGYGNTIYF.

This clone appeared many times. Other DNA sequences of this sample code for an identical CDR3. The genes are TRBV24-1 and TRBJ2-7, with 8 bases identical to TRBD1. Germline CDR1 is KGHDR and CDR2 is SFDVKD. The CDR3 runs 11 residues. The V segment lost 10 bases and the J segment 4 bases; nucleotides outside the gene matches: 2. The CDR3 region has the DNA TGTGCCACTGGACAGGGTTACGAGCAGTACTTC. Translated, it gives CATGQGYEQYF.

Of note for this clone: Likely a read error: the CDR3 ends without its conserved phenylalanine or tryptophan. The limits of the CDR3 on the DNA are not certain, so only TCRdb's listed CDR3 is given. The CDR3 reads CSASPDIGTPPLI. This sequence joins TRBV20-1 and TRBJ2-7; TRBD1, as called in the table, went unchecked against the DNA. Germline V lookup: CDR1 DFQATT, CDR2 SNEGSKA (reference sequence). The CDR3 is made up of 13 amino acids, end residues included.

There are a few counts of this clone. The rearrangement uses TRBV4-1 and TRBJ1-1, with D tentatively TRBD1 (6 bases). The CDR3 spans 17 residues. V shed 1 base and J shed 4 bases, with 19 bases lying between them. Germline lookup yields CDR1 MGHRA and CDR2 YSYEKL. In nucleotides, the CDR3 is TGCGCCAGCAGCCAAGCCCTCAGACAGTCCAGGGGCACTGAAGCTTTCTTT. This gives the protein CASSQALRQSRGTEAFF.

CDR3 region: CASSRQPMNTEAFF. The CDR3 DNA reads as TGTGCCAGTAGTAGACAGCCTATGAACACTGAAGCTTTCTTT. The rearrangement links TRBV19 to TRBJ1-1; maybe TRBD1 (5 bases). The germline V gene encodes CDR1 LNHDA and CDR2 SQIVND (reference sequence). The CDR3 spans 14 residues. V was pared by 4 bases and J by 0 bases, with 9 bases between.

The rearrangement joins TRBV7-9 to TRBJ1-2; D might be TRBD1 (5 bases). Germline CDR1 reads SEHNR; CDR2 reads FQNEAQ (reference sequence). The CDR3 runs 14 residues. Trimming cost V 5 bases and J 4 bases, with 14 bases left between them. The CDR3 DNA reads TGTGCCAGCAGCCCGGCGGCGGGGCTCTATGGCTACACCTTC. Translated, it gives CASSPAAGLYGYTF. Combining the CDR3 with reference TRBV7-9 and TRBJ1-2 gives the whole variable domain DTGVSQNPRHKITKRGQNVTFRCDPISEHNRLYWYRQTLGQGPEFLTYFQNEAQLEKSRLLSDRFSAERPKGSFSTLEIQRTEQGDSAMYLCASSPAAGLYGYTFGSGTRLTVV.

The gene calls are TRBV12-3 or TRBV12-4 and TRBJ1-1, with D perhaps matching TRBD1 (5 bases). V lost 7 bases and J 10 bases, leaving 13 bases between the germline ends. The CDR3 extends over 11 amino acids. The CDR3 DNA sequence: TGTGCCAGCACCCGGAAGGGGTCAGCTTTCTTT. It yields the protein CASTRKGSAFF.

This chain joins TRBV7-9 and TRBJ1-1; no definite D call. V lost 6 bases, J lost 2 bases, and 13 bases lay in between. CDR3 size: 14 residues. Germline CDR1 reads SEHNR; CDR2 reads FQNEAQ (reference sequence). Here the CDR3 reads CASSLRSANTEAFF. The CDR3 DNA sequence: TGTGCCAGCAGTTTGAGGTCGGCTAACACTGAAGCTTTCTTT.

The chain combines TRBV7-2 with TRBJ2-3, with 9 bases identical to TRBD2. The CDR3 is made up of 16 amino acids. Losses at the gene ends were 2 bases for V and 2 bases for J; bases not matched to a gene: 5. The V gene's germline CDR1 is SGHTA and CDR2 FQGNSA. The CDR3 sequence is CASSLRSGGFTDTQYF. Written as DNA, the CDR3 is TGTGCCAGCAGCTTAAGAAGCGGGGGGTTCACAGATACGCAGTATTTT.

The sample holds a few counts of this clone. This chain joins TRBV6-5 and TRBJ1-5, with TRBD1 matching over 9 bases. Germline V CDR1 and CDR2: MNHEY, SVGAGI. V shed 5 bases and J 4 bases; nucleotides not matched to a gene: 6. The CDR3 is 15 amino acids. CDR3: CASSRLDRGNQPQHF. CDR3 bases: TGTGCCAGCAGTCGGCTGGACAGGGGAAATCAGCCCCAGCATTTT.

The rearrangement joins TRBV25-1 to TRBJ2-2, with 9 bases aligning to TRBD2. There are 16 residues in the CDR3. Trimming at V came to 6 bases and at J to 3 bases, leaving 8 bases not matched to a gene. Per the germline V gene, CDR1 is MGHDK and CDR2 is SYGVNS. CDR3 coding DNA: TGTGCCAGCAGAGTTTCCCAGCGGGGGGACACCGGGGAGCTGTTTTTT. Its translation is CASRVSQRGDTGELFF.